A single sample gave rise to the 28 T cell receptor beta chains below, sequenced in a study of beta chain features in type 1 diabetes. These receptors have no known antigen. Since all of the isolated RNA was reverse transcribed, expressed TCRB transcripts were what got sequenced. Only in-frame clones appear in the TCRdb table, and some are missing; sequencing was by immunoSEQ multiplex PCR. Of hundreds of thousands of clones in the sample, roughly 13% were seen once. Findings and caveats of the study: Type 1 diabetes patients had moderately but significantly shorter TCRB CDR3s in all four CD4+ subsets.

Material for sequencing was naive CD4+ T cells from blood. The receptors were sampled from a young man with type 1 diabetes.

V usage is TRBV18 and J usage is TRBJ1-5; D ambiguous. The CDR3 has 14 residues. V lost 3 bases, J lost 4 bases, and 10 bases lay in between. Germline CDR1 reads KGHSH; CDR2 reads LQKENI. The CDR3 is CASSPARENQPQHF. CDR3 DNA: TGTGCCAGCTCACCGGCGCGGGAGAATCAGCCCCAGCATTTT.

The rearrangement links TRBV9 to TRBJ2-1; D is perhaps TRBD2 (5 bases). Trimming took 0 bases from V and 2 from J, leaving 18 bases between them. This CDR3 has 18 residues. In germline, CDR1 is SGDLS, CDR2 YYNGEE. CDR3 sequence reads: CASSVGSSAAPTYNEQFF. CDR3 sequence (DNA): TGTGCCAGCAGCGTAGGGAGTAGCGCCGCCCCCACCTACAATGAGCAGTTCTTC.

This clone was detected only a few times. The chain links TRBV30 to TRBJ2-7; 11 bases align to TRBD1. V dropped 2 bases and J dropped 5; count of bases not matched to a gene: 5. Germline values: CDR1 GTSNPN, CDR2 SVGIG (reference sequence). This CDR3 has 14 residues. The CDR3 protein is CAWSRTGGFNEQYF. CDR3 sequence (DNA): TGTGCCTGGAGTCGGACAGGGGGCTTCAACGAGCAGTACTTC.

This clone was observed a few times. The gene calls are TRBV10-3 and TRBJ2-6; D uncertain. The CDR3 spans 17 residues. Per the germline V gene, CDR1 is ENHRY and CDR2 is SYGVKD. The germline V and J ends were trimmed by 0 bases and 4 bases, with 13 bases remaining between them. CDR3 bases: TGTGCCATCAGTGAGTCGTCCCGGAGTGGAGGGGCCAACGTCCTGACTTTC. Residues: CAISESSRSGGANVLTF.

The J gene is TRBJ1-1, the V gene TRBV19, with a possible D match to TRBD1 (6 bases). CDR1 and CDR2 from the germline V gene are LNHDA and SQIVND (reference sequence). This CDR3 is 15 amino acids long. Trimming left V 5 bases short and J 1 base short, with 14 bases between. The CDR3 spells CASSQEQGSNTEAFF. CDR3 DNA: TGTGCCAGTAGTCAAGAACAGGGATCGAACACTGAAGCTTTCTTT. The whole variable domain, filled in from reference TRBV19 and TRBJ1-1, reads DGGITQSPKYLFRKEGQNVTLSCEQNLNHDAMYWYRQDPGQGLRLIYYSQIVNDFQKGDIAEGYSVSREKKESFPLTVTSAQKNPTAFYLCASSQEQGSNTEAFFGQGTRLTVV.

This clone was recorded a few times. The CDR3 is CASSLRLGTYNEQFF. The CDR3 DNA sequence: TGTGCCAGCAGCTTACGACTAGGTACCTACAATGAGCAGTTCTTC. The rearrangement uses TRBV13 and TRBJ2-1; maybe TRBD2 (6 bases). Trimming removed 2 bases at V and 2 bases at J, with 10 bases between. Germline values: CDR1 PRHDT, CDR2 FYEKMQ (reference sequence). This CDR3 is built from 15 residues. The full variable domain, rest sourced from reference TRBV13 and TRBJ2-1, is AAGVIQSPRHLIKEKRETATLKCYPIPRHDTVYWYQQGPGQDPQFLISFYEKMQSDKGSIPDRFSAQQFSDYHSELNMSSLELGDSALYFCASSLRLGTYNEQFFGPGTRLTVL.

The rearrangement joins TRBV6-5 to TRBJ1-6, with D unresolved. The CDR3 sequence is 16 residues long. V was shortened by 0 bases and J by 8 bases, with 14 bases between the two germline ends. Germline assignment: CDR1 MNHEY and CDR2 SVGAGI. The CDR3 nucleotides read TGTGCCAGCAGTTACTCGATCGCCCTTGGGGATTCACCCCTCCACTTT. Translation: CASSYSIALGDSPLHF.

This clone has just a few counts. In the same sample, other DNA sequences code for this CDR3. This chain uses TRBV7-9 with TRBJ1-2; TRBD1 agrees at 7 bases. Germline V gives CDR1 SEHNR, CDR2 FQNEAQ (reference sequence). CDR3 length equals 12 residues. The trim removed 5 bases at V and 6 bases at J, leaving 3 bases unmatched. CDR3: CASSLTGDGYTF. The CDR3 DNA reads TGTGCCAGCAGCCTAACAGGGGATGGCTACACCTTC. Filled out from reference TRBV7-9 and TRBJ1-2, the complete variable domain reads DTGVSQNPRHKITKRGQNVTFRCDPISEHNRLYWYRQTLGQGPEFLTYFQNEAQLEKSRLLSDRFSAERPKGSFSTLEIQRTEQGDSAMYLCASSLTGDGYTFGSGTRLTVV.

This clone was observed a few times. The chain uses TRBV6-5 and TRBJ2-5, with D possibly TRBD2 on 5 matching bases. In germline, CDR1 is MNHEY, CDR2 SVGAGI. The V and J ends lost 6 bases and 4 bases respectively, with 12 bases between them. This CDR3 spans 13 amino acids. CDR3 region: CASRNGVPETQYF. Written as DNA, the CDR3 is TGTGCCAGCAGAAACGGGGTCCCAGAGACCCAGTACTTC.

This clone was detected a few times. The V call is TRBV5-1, the J call TRBJ2-5, with D perhaps TRBD1 or TRBD2 (5 bases each). Germline loops: CDR1 SGHRS, CDR2 YFSETQ. Trimming stripped 1 base from V and 2 bases from J, with 12 bases between. This CDR3 is built from 15 residues. The CDR3 loop reads CASSLIGTQQETQYF. The CDR3 DNA reads as TGCGCCAGCAGCTTGATCGGGACGCAGCAAGAGACCCAGTACTTC. Combining the CDR3 with reference TRBV5-1 and TRBJ2-5 gives the whole variable domain KAGVTQTPRYLIKTRGQQVTLSCSPISGHRSVSWYQQTPGQGLQFLFEYFSETQRNKGNFPGRFSGRQFSNSRSEMNVSTLELGDSALYLCASSLIGTQQETQYFGPGTRLLVL.

This clone showed up just a few times. This sequence joins TRBV5-1 and TRBJ2-3, with 8 bases matching TRBD1. The germline V gene has CDR1 SGHRS and CDR2 YFSETQ. The CDR3 runs to 17 residues. J lost 5 bases, V lost 0 bases, and 11 bases had no gene match. The CDR3 sequence: CASSLARQGPSLDTQYF. CDR3 nucleotides: TGCGCCAGCAGCTTGGCTAGACAGGGGCCGAGCCTAGATACGCAGTATTTT. The full variable domain, rest sourced from reference TRBV5-1 and TRBJ2-3, is KAGVTQTPRYLIKTRGQQVTLSCSPISGHRSVSWYQQTPGQGLQFLFEYFSETQRNKGNFPGRFSGRQFSNSRSEMNVSTLELGDSALYLCASSLARQGPSLDTQYFGPGTRLTVL.

The chain combines TRBV15 with TRBJ1-2, with D unresolved. Trimming pared 4 bases from V and 3 bases from J, leaving 6 bases between. The CDR3 sequence is 12 residues long. Germline V lookup: CDR1 LNHNV, CDR2 YYDKDF (reference sequence). The CDR3 nucleotides read TGTGCCACCAGCAAAGTGGACTATGGCTACACCTTC. Protein: CATSKVDYGYTF.

This clone was recorded a few times. The chain recombines TRBV9 with TRBJ1-1; 7 bases are a match to TRBD1. The V and J ends lost 4 bases and 1 base, in that order; junction bases with no gene match: 13. CDR1 SGDLS and CDR2 YYNGEE come from the germline V gene. CDR3 length equals 17 residues. The CDR3 is CASSTRQGAGANTEAFF. The CDR3 DNA reads as TGTGCCAGCAGCACGCGACAGGGAGCGGGGGCGAACACTGAAGCTTTCTTT.

This clone was seen a handful of times. The rearrangement joins TRBV2 to TRBJ1-2; 7 positions match TRBD1. Per the germline V gene, CDR1 is SNHLY and CDR2 is FYNNEI. Trimming cost V 6 bases and J 5 bases; bases outside gene matches: 12. The CDR3 spans 15 residues. CDR3 region: CASSPAGGQPYGYTF. DNA of the CDR3: TGTGCCAGCAGCCCAGCTGGGGGACAGCCGTATGGCTACACCTTC. The whole variable domain, filled in from reference TRBV2 and TRBJ1-2, reads EPEVTQTPSHQVTQMGQEVILRCVPISNHLYFYWYRQILGQKVEFLVSFYNNEISEKSEIFDDQFSVERPDGSNFTLKIRSTKLEDSAMYFCASSPAGGQPYGYTFGSGTRLTVV.

This clone was counted a few times. The V call is TRBV6-6, the J call TRBJ2-2; D is unclear. Germline assignment: CDR1 MNHNY and CDR2 SVGAGI (reference sequence). The CDR3 covers 15 residues. Trimming cost V 0 bases and J 1 base, with 6 bases left between them. DNA for the CDR3: TGTGCCAGCAGTTACTCATGGGGGAACACCGGGGAGCTGTTTTTT. Protein product: CASSYSWGNTGELFF.

This clone has only a few counts. The rearrangement joins TRBV7-9 to TRBJ2-1, with D perhaps assigned TRBD1 or TRBD2 (5 bases each). The CDR3 has 13 amino acids. Trimming took off 5 bases at V and 5 bases at J, with 10 bases between the two ends. CDR1 is SEHNR, CDR2 FQNEAQ, per germline (reference sequence). This CDR3 reads CASSPGANNEQFF. The CDR3 DNA sequence: TGTGCCAGCAGCCCCGGGGCTAACAATGAGCAGTTCTTC.

The chain links TRBV4-1 to TRBJ2-3; no firm D call. From germline, CDR1 is MGHRA and CDR2 YSYEKL. The V end was cut by 1 base, the J end by 0 bases, with 11 bases between. This CDR3 contains 16 residues. CDR3 in DNA: TGCGCCAGCAGCCAAGTCGGACCCTCTAGCACAGATACGCAGTATTTT. Translating it yields CASSQVGPSSTDTQYF.

This clone was found a few times. The V gene is TRBV30, the J gene TRBJ1-1, with D possibly matching TRBD1 (6 bases). Germline CDR1 is GTSNPN and CDR2 is SVGIG (reference sequence). The length of the CDR3 is 13 residues. The ends were cut back, 3 bases at V and 10 bases at J, with 18 bases in the middle. In DNA, the CDR3 is TGTGCCTGGAGCCCCGGGACACCGTCGGTAGCTTTCTTT. Its protein is CAWSPGTPSVAFF.

The genes are TRBV27 and TRBJ2-2; D uncertain. Germline CDR1 MNHEY, CDR2 SMNVEV (reference sequence). This CDR3 contains 15 residues. V dropped 3 bases and J dropped 0 bases, with 8 bases sitting between them. The CDR3 loop reads CASSFGRSNTGELFF. The CDR3 bases are TGTGCCAGCAGTTTCGGCAGATCGAACACCGGGGAGCTGTTTTTT.

This clone appeared a few times. Within the sample, other DNA sequences also encode this same CDR3. This chain links TRBV7-9 with TRBJ2-5, with D unresolved. Trimming stripped 4 bases from V and 5 bases from J, with 5 bases between. Germline V lookup: CDR1 SEHNR, CDR2 FQNEAQ (reference sequence). CDR3 length equals 11 residues. The CDR3 DNA follows: TGTGCCAGCAGCTCCCCGGAGACCCAGTACTTC. As protein: CASSSPETQYF. The full variable domain, with the rest looked up from reference TRBV7-9 and TRBJ2-5, is DTGVSQNPRHKITKRGQNVTFRCDPISEHNRLYWYRQTLGQGPEFLTYFQNEAQLEKSRLLSDRFSAERPKGSFSTLEIQRTEQGDSAMYLCASSSPETQYFGPGTRLLVL.

This clone was seen only a few times. In the same sample, other DNA sequences code for this CDR3. This sequence joins TRBV28 and TRBJ1-1; D remains ambiguous. Germline assignment: CDR1 MDHEN and CDR2 SYDVKM. V was cut by 6 bases and J by 0 bases, with 8 bases left in between. The CDR3 loop spans 13 amino acids. CDR3 amino acids: CASSPALNTEAFF. The CDR3 DNA reads TGTGCCAGCAGCCCCGCACTGAACACTGAAGCTTTCTTT. Using reference TRBV28 and TRBJ1-1 for the parts outside the CDR3, the full variable domain is DVKVTQSSRYLVKRTGEKVFLECVQDMDHENMFWYRQDPGLGLRLIYFSYDVKMKEKGDIPEGYSVSREKKERFSLILESASTNQTSMYLCASSPALNTEAFFGQGTRLTVV.

V is TRBV11-2 and J is TRBJ2-3, with a weak D call TRBD2 (5 bases). Germline loops: CDR1 SGHAT, CDR2 FQNNGV. V gave up 5 bases and J gave up 3 bases, with 12 bases separating them. CDR3 length: 14 amino acids. CDR3 DNA sequence: TGTGCCAGCAGCCCCCTTGAGGGAACAGATACGCAGTATTTT. It codes for CASSPLEGTDTQYF.

This clone occurred a few times. The chain joins TRBV7-3 to TRBJ2-3; 12 bases agree with TRBD2. The CDR3 runs 15 residues. Germline CDR1 and CDR2: SGHTA and FQGTGA. V was pared by 5 bases and J by 3 bases, with 3 bases of the junction left unmatched. Here the CDR3 reads CASSLGTSGTDTQYF. The DNA of the CDR3 is TGTGCCAGCAGCCTCGGGACTAGCGGGACAGATACGCAGTATTTT.

This clone showed up just a few times. The V call is TRBV2, the J call TRBJ2-2, with 7 bases identical to TRBD1. CDR1 is SNHLY and CDR2 is FYNNEI in the germline V gene. The V segment lost 5 bases and the J segment 2 bases; nucleotides outside the gene matches: 8. This CDR3 spans 16 amino acids. The CDR3 sequence is CASSLHGTVNTGELFF. In nucleotides, the CDR3 is TGTGCCAGCAGTCTGCACGGGACAGTCAACACCGGGGAGCTGTTTTTT.

In its sample, this clone was seen a few times. The chain is built from TRBV6-6 and TRBJ1-1; D is possibly TRBD1 (5 bases). CDR1 is MNHNY, CDR2 SVGAGI, per germline (reference sequence). V dropped 2 bases and J dropped 6 bases, with 7 bases sitting between them. CDR3 length equals 12 residues. The CDR3, as DNA: TGTGCCAGCAGTTACGGGGCAGCTGAAGCTTTCTTT. It is translated as CASSYGAAEAFF.

The gene calls are TRBV21-1 and TRBJ2-3; the table assigns TRBD2, which was not confirmed against the DNA. TRBV21-1 is a documented pseudogene. This CDR3 comprises 17 residues. CDR3 loop: CASSKEGSGVVTNTQYF. The CDR3 DNA follows: TGTGCCAGCAGCAAAGAAGGTAGCGGGGTAGTCACGAATACGCAGTATTTT.

The rearrangement links TRBV7-9 to TRBJ1-4, with D tentatively TRBD1 (6 bases). The V gene lost 2 bases and the J gene lost 3 bases, with 7 bases spanning the gap. The germline V gene encodes CDR1 SEHNR and CDR2 FQNEAQ (reference sequence). This CDR3 region has 14 residues. CDR3 nucleotides: TGTGCCAGCAGCTTAACAGGGCCTAATGAAAAACTGTTTTTT. Amino acids: CASSLTGPNEKLFF.

This clone was counted between two and nine times. The chain carries TRBV18 and TRBJ2-5; D gene uncertain. The germline V and J ends were trimmed by 6 bases and 0 bases, with 5 bases remaining between them. Germline CDR1 and CDR2: KGHSH and LQKENI. The CDR3 loop spans 12 amino acids. This chain's CDR3 is CASSTYQETQYF. CDR3 DNA sequence: TGTGCCAGCTCGACGTACCAAGAGACCCAGTACTTC.